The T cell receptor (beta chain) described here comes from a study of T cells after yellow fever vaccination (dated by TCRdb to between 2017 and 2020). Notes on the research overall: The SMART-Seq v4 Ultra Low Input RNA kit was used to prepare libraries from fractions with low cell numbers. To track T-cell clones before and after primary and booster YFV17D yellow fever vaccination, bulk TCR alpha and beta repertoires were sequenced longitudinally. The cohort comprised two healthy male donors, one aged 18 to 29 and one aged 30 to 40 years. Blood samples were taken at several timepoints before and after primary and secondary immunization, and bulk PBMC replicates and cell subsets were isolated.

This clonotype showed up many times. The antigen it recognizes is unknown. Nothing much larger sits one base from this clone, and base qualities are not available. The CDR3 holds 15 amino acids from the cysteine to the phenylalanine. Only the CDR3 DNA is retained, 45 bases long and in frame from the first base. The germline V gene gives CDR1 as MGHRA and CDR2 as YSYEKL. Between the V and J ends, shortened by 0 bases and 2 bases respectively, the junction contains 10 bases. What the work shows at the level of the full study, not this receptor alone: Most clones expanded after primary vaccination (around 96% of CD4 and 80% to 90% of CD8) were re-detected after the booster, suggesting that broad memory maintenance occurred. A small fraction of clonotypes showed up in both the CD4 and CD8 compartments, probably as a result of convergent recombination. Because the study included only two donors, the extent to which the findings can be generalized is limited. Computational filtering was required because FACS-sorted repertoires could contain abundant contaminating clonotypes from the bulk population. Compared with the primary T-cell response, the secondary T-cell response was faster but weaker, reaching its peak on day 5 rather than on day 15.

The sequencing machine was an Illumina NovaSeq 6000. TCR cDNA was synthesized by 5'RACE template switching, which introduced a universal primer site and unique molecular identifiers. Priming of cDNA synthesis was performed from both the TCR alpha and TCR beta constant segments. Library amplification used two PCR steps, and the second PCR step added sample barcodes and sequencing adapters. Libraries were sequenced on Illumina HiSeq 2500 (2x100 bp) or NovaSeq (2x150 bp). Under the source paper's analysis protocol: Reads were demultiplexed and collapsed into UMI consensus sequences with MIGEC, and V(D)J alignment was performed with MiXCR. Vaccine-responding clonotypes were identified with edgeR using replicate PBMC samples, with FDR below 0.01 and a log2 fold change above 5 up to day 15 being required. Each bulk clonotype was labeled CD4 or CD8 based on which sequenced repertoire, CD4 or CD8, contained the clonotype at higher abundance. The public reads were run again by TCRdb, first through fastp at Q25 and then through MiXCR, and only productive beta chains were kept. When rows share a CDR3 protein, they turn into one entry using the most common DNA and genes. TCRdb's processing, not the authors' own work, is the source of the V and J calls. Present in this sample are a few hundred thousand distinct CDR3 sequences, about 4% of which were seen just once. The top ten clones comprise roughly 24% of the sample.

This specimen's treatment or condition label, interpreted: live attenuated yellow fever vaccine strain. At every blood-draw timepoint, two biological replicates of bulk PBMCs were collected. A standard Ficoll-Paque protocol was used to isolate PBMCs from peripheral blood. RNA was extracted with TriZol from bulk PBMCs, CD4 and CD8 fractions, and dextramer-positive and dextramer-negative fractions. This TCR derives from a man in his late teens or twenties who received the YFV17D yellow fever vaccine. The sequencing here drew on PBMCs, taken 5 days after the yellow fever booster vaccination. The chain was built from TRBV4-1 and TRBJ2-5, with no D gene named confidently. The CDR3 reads CASSQEYSGQETQYF. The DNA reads TGCGCCAGCAGCCAAGAATATTCCGGACAAGAGACCCAGTACTTC.